This T cell receptor (beta chain) appears in the sequencing data of a study of blood T cells in healthy people across ages. Researchers isolated at least 7 million PBMCs per sample. About this clonotype itself: Its target is not known.

For the second PCR, which ran for 7 to 11 cycles, a sample-barcoded 5' primer and a J-beta primer mix were used. From the 5' RACE reads, TCRdb called clonotypes with MiXCR, one entry per CDR3 protein. The table includes hundreds of thousands of distinct CDR3 sequences, about 25% detected once. With 4 bases removed from V and 13 bases from J, the gap between germline ends came to 13 bases. This CDR3 spans 12 amino acids. Germline CDR1 is MDHEN and CDR2 is SYDVKM. The study, taken as a whole, reports: Unsorted PBMCs ruled out conclusive naive versus antigen-experienced comparison. There was no known CMV status for donors, so expanded clonotype changes were possibly confounded.

These data also formed part of another study, on T cells of mothers and their children. That paper states: Clones that were microchimeric and persistent were not detected among T cells.

The TCR was taken from a boy younger than 18 in good health. Sequenced input: blood. The genes are TRBV28 and TRBJ2-2; TRBD1 or TRBD2 may be the D gene (7 bases each). Here the CDR3 reads CASSSGGAVLFF. In nucleotides, the CDR3 is TGTGCCAGCAGTTCAGGGGGGGCAGTGCTGTTTTTT.